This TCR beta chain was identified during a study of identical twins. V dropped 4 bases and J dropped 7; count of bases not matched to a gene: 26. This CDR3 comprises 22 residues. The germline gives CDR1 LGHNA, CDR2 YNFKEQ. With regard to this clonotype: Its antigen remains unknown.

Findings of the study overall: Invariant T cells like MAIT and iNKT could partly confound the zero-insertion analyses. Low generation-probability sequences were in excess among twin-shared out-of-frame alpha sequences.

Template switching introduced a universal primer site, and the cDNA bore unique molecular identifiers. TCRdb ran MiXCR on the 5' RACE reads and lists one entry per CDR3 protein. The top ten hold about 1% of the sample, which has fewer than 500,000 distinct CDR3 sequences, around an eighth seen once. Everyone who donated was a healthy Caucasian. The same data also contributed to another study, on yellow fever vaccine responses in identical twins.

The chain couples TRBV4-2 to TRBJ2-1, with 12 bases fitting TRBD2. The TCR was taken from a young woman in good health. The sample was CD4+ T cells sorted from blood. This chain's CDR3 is CASSLRVRGAPSGGGDLNEQFF. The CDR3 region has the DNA TGTGCCAGCAGCCTCCGAGTGAGAGGGGCTCCTAGCGGGGGGGGTGACTTGAATGAGCAGTTCTTC.